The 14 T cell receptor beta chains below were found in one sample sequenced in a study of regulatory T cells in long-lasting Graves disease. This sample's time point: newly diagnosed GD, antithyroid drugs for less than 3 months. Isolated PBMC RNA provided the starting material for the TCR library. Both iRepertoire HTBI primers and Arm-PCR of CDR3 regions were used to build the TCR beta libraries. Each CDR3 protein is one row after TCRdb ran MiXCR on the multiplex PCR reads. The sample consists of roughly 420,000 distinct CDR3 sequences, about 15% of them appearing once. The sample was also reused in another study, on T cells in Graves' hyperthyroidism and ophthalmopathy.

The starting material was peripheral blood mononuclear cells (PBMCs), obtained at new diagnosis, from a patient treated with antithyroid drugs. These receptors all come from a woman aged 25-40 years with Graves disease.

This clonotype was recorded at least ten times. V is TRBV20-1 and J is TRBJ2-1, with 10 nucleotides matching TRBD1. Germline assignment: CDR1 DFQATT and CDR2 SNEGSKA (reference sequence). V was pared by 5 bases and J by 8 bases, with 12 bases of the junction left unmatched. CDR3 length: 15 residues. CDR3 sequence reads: CSAETLGQGRDEQFF. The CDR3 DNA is TGCAGTGCTGAGACCCTGGGACAGGGGCGCGATGAGCAGTTCTTC.

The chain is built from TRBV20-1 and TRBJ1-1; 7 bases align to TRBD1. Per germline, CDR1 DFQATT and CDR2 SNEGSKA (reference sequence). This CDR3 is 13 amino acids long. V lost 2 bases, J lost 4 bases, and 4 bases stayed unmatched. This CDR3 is CSARSGQTTEAFF. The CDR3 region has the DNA TGCAGTGCTAGATCGGGACAGACCACTGAAGCTTTCTTT.

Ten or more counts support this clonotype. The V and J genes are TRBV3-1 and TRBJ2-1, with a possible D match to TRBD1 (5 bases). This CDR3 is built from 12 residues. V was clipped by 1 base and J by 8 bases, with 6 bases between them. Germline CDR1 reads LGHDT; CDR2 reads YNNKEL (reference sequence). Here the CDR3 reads CASSQAGYEQFF. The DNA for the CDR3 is TGTGCCAGCAGCCAAGCAGGGTATGAGCAGTTCTTC.

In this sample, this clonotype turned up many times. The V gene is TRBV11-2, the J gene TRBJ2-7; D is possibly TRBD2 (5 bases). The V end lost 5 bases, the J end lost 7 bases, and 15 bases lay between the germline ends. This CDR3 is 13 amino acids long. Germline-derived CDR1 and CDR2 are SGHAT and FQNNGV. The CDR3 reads CASSDVGNPEQYF. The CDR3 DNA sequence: TGTGCCAGCAGCGACGTCGGGAACCCGGAGCAGTACTTC.

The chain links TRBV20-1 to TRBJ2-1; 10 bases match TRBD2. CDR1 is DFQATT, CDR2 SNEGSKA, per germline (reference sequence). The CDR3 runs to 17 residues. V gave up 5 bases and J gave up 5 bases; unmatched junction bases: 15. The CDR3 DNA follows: TGCAGTGCTGACGGCGGGTTCAGGACTAGCGGTAACAATGAGCAGTTCTTC. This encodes CSADGGFRTSGNNEQFF.

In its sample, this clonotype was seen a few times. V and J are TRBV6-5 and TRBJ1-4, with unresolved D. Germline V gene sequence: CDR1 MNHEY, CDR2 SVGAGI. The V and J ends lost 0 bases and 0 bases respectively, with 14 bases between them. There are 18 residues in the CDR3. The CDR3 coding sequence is TGTGCCAGCAGTTACTCGAAACAAGTTTGGGCAACTAATGAAAAACTGTTTTTT. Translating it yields CASSYSKQVWATNEKLFF.

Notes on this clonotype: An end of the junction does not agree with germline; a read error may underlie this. This CDR3 reads CASSLDRGGRAYERYF. The CDR3 coding sequence is TGTGCCAGCAGCTTAGATCGGGGCGGGAGGGCATACGAGCGGTACTTC. The V call is TRBV11-2, the J call TRBJ2-7; 9 nucleotides agree with TRBD2. The germline CDR1 and CDR2 sequences are SGHAT and FQNNGV. The CDR3 is 16 amino acids.

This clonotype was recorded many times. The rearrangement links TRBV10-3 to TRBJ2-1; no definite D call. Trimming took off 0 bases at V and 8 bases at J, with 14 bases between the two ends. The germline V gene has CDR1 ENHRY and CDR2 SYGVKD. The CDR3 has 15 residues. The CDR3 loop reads CAISESNSRGDEQFF. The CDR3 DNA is TGTGCCATCAGTGAGTCGAACTCGCGAGGCGATGAGCAGTTCTTC.

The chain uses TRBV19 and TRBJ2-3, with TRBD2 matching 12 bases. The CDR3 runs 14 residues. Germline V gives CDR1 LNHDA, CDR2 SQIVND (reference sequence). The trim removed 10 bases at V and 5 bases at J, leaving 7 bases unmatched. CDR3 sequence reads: CATSRLAGEDTQYF. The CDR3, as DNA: TGTGCCACCTCTAGACTAGCGGGAGAAGATACGCAGTATTTT. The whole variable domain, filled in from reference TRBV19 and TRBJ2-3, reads DGGITQSPKYLFRKEGQNVTLSCEQNLNHDAMYWYRQDPGQGLRLIYYSQIVNDFQKGDIAEGYSVSREKKESFPLTVTSAQKNPTAFYLCATSRLAGEDTQYFGPGTRLTVL.

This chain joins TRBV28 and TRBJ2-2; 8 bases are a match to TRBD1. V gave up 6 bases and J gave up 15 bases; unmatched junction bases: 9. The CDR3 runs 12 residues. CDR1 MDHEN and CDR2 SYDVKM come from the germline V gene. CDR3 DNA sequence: TGTGCCAGCAGCCCGGACAGGGAGAAAGTGTTTTTT. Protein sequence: CASSPDREKVFF.

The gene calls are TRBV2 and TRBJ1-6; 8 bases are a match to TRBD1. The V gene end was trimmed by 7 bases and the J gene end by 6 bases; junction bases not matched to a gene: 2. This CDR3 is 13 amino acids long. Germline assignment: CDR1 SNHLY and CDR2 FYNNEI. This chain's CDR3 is CASTDRANSPLHF. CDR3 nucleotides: TGTGCCAGCACGGACAGGGCTAATTCACCCCTCCACTTT.

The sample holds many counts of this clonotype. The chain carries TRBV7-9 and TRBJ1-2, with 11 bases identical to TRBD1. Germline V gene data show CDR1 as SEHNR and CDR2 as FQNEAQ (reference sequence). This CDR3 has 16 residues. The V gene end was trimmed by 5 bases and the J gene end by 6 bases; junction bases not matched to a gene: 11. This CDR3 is CASSTPRDRGFNGYTF. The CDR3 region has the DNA TGTGCCAGCAGCACTCCCCGGGACAGGGGGTTTAATGGCTACACCTTC.

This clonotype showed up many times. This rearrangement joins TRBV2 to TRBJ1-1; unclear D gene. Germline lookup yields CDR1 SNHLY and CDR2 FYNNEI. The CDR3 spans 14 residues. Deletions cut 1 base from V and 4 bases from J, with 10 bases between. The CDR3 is CASSEGRLLTEAFF. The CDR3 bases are TGTGCCAGCAGTGAAGGACGCTTGCTCACTGAAGCTTTCTTT.

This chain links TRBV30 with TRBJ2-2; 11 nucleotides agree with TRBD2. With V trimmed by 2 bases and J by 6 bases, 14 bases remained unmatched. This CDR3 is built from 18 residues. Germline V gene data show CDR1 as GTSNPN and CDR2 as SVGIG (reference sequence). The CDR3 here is CAWSITRTSGLLSGELFF. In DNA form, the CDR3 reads TGTGCCTGGAGTATCACCCGGACTAGCGGGCTCCTATCCGGGGAGCTGTTTTTT. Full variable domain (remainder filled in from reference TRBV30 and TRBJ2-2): SQTIHQWPATLVQPVGSPLSLECTVEGTSNPNLYWYRQAAGRGLQLLFYSVGIGQISSEVPQNLSASRPQDRQFILSSKKLLLSDSGFYLCAWSITRTSGLLSGELFFGEGSRLTVL.